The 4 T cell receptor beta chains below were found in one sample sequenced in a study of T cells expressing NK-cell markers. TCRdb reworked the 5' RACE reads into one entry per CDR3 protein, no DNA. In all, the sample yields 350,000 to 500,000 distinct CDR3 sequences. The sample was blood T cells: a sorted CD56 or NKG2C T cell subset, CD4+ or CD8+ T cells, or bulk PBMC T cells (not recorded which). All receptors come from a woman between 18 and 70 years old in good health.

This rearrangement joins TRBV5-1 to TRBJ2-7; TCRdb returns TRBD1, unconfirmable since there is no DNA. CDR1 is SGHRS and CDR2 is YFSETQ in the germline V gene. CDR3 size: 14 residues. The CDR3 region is CASSPPRGSNEQYF.

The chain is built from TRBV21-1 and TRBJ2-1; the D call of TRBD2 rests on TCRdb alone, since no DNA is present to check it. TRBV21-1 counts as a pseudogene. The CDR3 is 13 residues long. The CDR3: CASSKGGLLEQFF.

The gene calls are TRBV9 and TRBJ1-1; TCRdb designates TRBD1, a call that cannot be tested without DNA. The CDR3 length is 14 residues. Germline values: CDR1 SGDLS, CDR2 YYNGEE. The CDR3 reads CASSVARGGTEAFF.

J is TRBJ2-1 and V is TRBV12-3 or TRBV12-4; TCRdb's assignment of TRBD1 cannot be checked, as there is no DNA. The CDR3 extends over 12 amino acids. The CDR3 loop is CASSRGAQRKFF.